Listed here is a single TCR beta chain. This clone's antigen is unknown. Base qualities are not provided; no much larger clone lies one nucleotide away. Including the terminal cysteine and phenylalanine, the CDR3 comprises 16 residues. Only the CDR3 part of the read is kept: 48 bases, read in frame from the first base. Cut back by 0 bases and 9 bases, the V and J ends lie 17 bases apart. From a lookup of the germline V gene, CDR1 and CDR2 are SNHLY and FYNNEI. The immunoSEQ Assay, a bias-controlled multiplex PCR, was used to amplify TCRbeta CDR3 regions from genomic DNA. As for how the authors treated the data: The number of nucleated cells in each sample was estimated by amplification of reference gene primers within the assay. Sequence reads were collapsed and filtered to measure the absolute abundance of every unique TCRbeta CDR3 rearrangement. For each sample, productive Simpson clonality was calculated by taking the square root of Simpson's diversity index across productive rearrangements. Imported from immuneACCESS, the table was reduced by TCRdb to in-frame sequences with V and J called. These copies leave out some clones; in studies compared against another copy, an unresolved V gene accounts for under half, and the cause of the remainder is not known. V and J calls and clone size come straight from that table; D and trimming were deduced from the DNA. The sample records hundreds of thousands of clones, about 91% of which are singletons. The ten largest make up about 1% of the sample.

The data derive from a study of blood T cell repertoires in COVID-19 (dated by TCRdb to the early 2020s). Describing the broader study: Collaborator samples came from the United States, Italy and Spain and covered acute and convalescent phases of COVID-19. The material from the prospective study consisted of cDNA or gDNA derived from T cells, B-cell-depleted T cells, or PBMCs. Subjects who had been exposed to COVID-19, were actively infected with it, or had recovered from it provided the deeply sampled blood TCRbeta repertoires that made up the dataset. The repertoires were made available in a free public database intended to serve as a resource for research on the immune response to SARS-CoV-2. Samples came from the ongoing ImmuneRACE study (first 160 participants) plus 1,254 subjects from 6 global collaborators. Sample metadata almost always included a de-identified subject ID, COVID-19 status, age in years and sex. Where available, HLA class I and class II types were taken from metadata supplied by the sample provider and were not determined by assay-based typing. General study outcomes and caveats: How much clinical and demographic metadata was included differed by source and by participant, and the metadata was provided uncurated.

At one collaborating source in Seattle, patients were enrolled during active infection and were followed longitudinally through the course of disease. The collaborating institutions used their own protocols to collect whole blood in K2EDTA tubes. For TCRbeta analysis, collaborators shipped samples as frozen whole blood, isolated PBMCs, or DNA extracted from either of those sample types. The material sequenced was peripheral blood. The V gene is TRBV2 and the J gene is TRBJ1-4; the D gene lacks a confident call. The clonotype originates from a man aged 18 to 35 with COVID-19, enrolled during active disease. The CDR3: CASSEAYGAERQKLFF. The sequence in DNA is TGTGCCAGCAGTGAAGCGTATGGAGCAGAGAGGCAAAAACTGTTTTTT.